This TCR beta chain was sequenced in a study of a mutant IDH1 vaccine in newly diagnosed glioma. Background on the study: The study started vaccination 4-6 weeks after radiotherapy alone, or with temozolomide cycles. Notes on the study in general: Seemingly, pseudoprogression had no relation to changes in the top peripheral T cell clonotypes. The occurrence of vaccine-induced immune responses was seen in 93.3% of patients.

The sample's time point: week 5, during vaccination. It was 300 ug of mutant IDH1 20-mer peptide that made up each vaccine dose, given with topical imiquimod. Germline lookup yields CDR1 SQVTM and CDR2 ANQGSEA. The CDR3 runs 14 residues. Trimming shortened V by 3 bases and J by 3 bases, and 12 bases separated the two germline ends. The method was immunoSEQ multiplex PCR; TCRdb's version includes in-frame clones alone and lacks a portion of them. The sample has over 45,000 clones, 70% to 90% seen once; the top ten hold under 3.5%. Regarding this clone: As yet, its antigen is unknown.

The genes are TRBV29-1 and TRBJ1-3; D remains ambiguous. This TCR was sampled from a man under 40 with glioma. The input for sequencing was PBMCs, taken from a glioma patient whose treatment included an IDH1 peptide vaccine. CDR3 nucleotide sequence: TGCAGCGTTGATACGCTCTCGTTTGGAAACACCATATATTTT. Residues: CSVDTLSFGNTIYF.